This entry lists 11 T cell receptor beta chains sequenced from one sample in a study of CD8 T cells in ankylosing spondylitis (dated by TCRdb to about 2017). The library came from 5' RACE. Sequenced on an Illumina HiSeq 2500. The public sequencing data were trimmed at Q25 with fastp and processed into clonotypes with MiXCR by TCRdb, which kept only in-frame beta chains. Entries are consolidated by CDR3 protein sequence, retaining the most common genes and DNA. Recorded for this sample are just under 350,000 distinct CDR3 sequences; roughly 14% of them occurred a single time. The top ten clones comprise roughly 0.99% of the sample. Sequenced: blood, either unsorted or a sorted T cell fraction (not recorded which). The origin of the receptors is a male donor with ankylosing spondylitis or in good health (not recorded which).

The V and J genes are TRBV5-1 and TRBJ2-7; weak D call: TRBD2 (6 bases). V was pared by 6 bases and J by 5 bases, with 15 bases between. The CDR3 sequence is 13 residues long. The V gene's germline CDR1 is SGHRS and CDR2 YFSETQ. The CDR3 sequence is CASNPVPGDEQYF. The CDR3 region has the DNA TGCGCCAGCAATCCCGTACCGGGAGACGAGCAGTACTTC.

The chain joins TRBV4-1 to TRBJ1-5, with D possibly TRBD1 on 6 matching bases. Deletions cut 0 bases from V and 11 bases from J, with 11 bases between. Germline V gene lookup returns CDR1 MGHRA and CDR2 YSYEKL. The CDR3 has 13 residues. In nucleotides, the CDR3 is TGCGCCAGCAGCCAAGATCAGGGGCTGGCCCAGCATTTT. It codes for CASSQDQGLAQHF.

Ten or more counts support this clonotype. This CDR3 is CSAAGLGNNEQFF. CDR3 coding DNA: TGCAGTGCCGCGGGACTAGGAAACAATGAGCAGTTCTTC. The V gene is TRBV20-1, the J gene TRBJ2-1; TRBD2 matches at 8 bases. The germline V gene encodes CDR1 DFQATT and CDR2 SNEGSKA (reference sequence). V trimming: 6 bases; J trimming: 5 bases; junction bases outside the gene matches: 6. The CDR3 covers 13 residues.

This chain joins TRBV10-3 and TRBJ2-7; D may be TRBD1 or TRBD2 (5 bases each). V was shortened by 11 bases and J by 3 bases, with 20 bases between the two germline ends. This CDR3 spans 14 amino acids. Germline CDR1 ENHRY, CDR2 SYGVKD. CDR3 DNA: TGTGCCTCTGGGGAAGAGGGACGGCTCTACGAGCAGTACTTC. This sequence encodes CASGEEGRLYEQYF.

This clonotype was observed a few times. This chain joins TRBV10-1 and TRBJ2-1; D is perhaps TRBD2 (6 bases). Germline V gene sequence: CDR1 WNHNN, CDR2 SYGVQD (reference sequence). CDR3 size: 13 residues. The V and J ends lost 6 bases and 7 bases respectively, with 13 bases between them. CDR3 sequence: CASSDGTQNEQFF. CDR3 nucleotides: TGCGCCAGCAGCGATGGGACTCAAAATGAGCAGTTCTTC.

V and J are TRBV7-9 and TRBJ2-7; no reliable D call. V lost 4 bases to trimming and J lost 3 bases, with 16 bases between them. Germline V CDR1 and CDR2: SEHNR, FQNEAQ (reference sequence). The CDR3 is made up of 15 amino acids. Here the CDR3 reads CASSSPLSRSYEQYF. CDR3 nucleotides: TGTGCCAGCAGCTCCCCACTGTCCAGGAGCTACGAGCAGTACTTC.

This chain uses TRBV12-3 or TRBV12-4 with TRBJ1-6, with 7 bases fitting TRBD1. There are 15 residues in the CDR3. With 6 bases clipped from V and 9 bases from J, the junction kept 11 bases outside the gene matches. This chain's CDR3 is CASSTRRQGGSPLHF. CDR3 DNA: TGTGCCAGCAGCACCCGCCGACAGGGAGGTTCACCCCTCCACTTT.

V usage is TRBV4-1 and J usage is TRBJ2-1; TRBD2 matches 8 bases. J gave up 9 bases and V 6 bases, and 10 bases lay outside the gene matches. The V gene's germline CDR1 is MGHRA and CDR2 YSYEKL. The CDR3 length is 14 residues. In DNA, the CDR3 is TGCGCCAGCAGTCGGGGACTAGGAACAACTGAGCAGTTCTTC. It yields the protein CASSRGLGTTEQFF.

The chain combines TRBV10-2 with TRBJ2-1; the match to TRBD2 covers 9 bases. Germline V gene data show CDR1 as WSHSY and CDR2 as SAAADI. The CDR3 contains 15 residues. The V segment lost 5 bases and the J segment 8 bases; nucleotides outside the gene matches: 10. The CDR3 DNA follows: TGCGCCAGCAGTCAACCGGGACTAGCCATCGATGAGCAGTTCTTC. As protein: CASSQPGLAIDEQFF.

This clonotype was seen many times. J is TRBJ2-7 and V is TRBV12-3 or TRBV12-4; 12 bases are a match to TRBD2. J lost 9 bases, V lost 1 base, and 4 bases had no gene match. CDR3 length: 14 amino acids. CDR3 region: CASSLGLAGVGQYF. CDR3 nucleotide sequence: TGTGCCAGCAGTTTAGGACTAGCGGGAGTCGGGCAGTACTTC.

This clonotype was counted only a few times. The chain combines TRBV27 with TRBJ2-1; 11 bases map to TRBD2. The germline V gene has CDR1 MNHEY and CDR2 SMNVEV (reference sequence). This CDR3 has 16 residues. With 1 base clipped from V and 7 bases from J, the junction kept 6 bases outside the gene matches. The CDR3 coding sequence is TGTGCCAGCAGTTTATTTTTAGCGGGAGGGTCGAATGAGCAGTTCTTC. The encoded protein is CASSLFLAGGSNEQFF.